This T cell receptor beta chain was sequenced for a study of cytomegalovirus exposure and HLA in healthy donors. Germline V gives CDR1 SGHNT, CDR2 YENEEA. Trimming took off 1 base at V and 4 bases at J, with 13 bases between the two ends. The CDR3 length is 15 residues. Primers for the PCR totalled 60 Vbeta and 13 Jbeta. Profiling relied on immunoSEQ multiplex PCR, and the TCRdb table lists in-frame clones only, not all of them. The sample consists of about 140,000 clones, about four fifths of them appearing once. Regarding the study as a whole: Within the data, a cluster of highly shared sequence variants was likely a sequencing artifact. Presence/absence analyses took donor sequencing depth as roughly uniform. Rarity held for most TCR sequences, but there were some public TCRs that occurred in many donors.

About this clone: The antigen is unknown.

The rearrangement links TRBV11-3 to TRBJ1-2, with D possibly matching TRBD1 (6 bases). The sequence came from a female donor in good health and CMV-seronegative. The sample comprised PBMCs. This chain's CDR3 is CASSLGGGQTYGYTF. CDR3 in DNA: TGTGCCAGCAGCTTAGGTGGCGGACAGACCTATGGCTACACCTTC.